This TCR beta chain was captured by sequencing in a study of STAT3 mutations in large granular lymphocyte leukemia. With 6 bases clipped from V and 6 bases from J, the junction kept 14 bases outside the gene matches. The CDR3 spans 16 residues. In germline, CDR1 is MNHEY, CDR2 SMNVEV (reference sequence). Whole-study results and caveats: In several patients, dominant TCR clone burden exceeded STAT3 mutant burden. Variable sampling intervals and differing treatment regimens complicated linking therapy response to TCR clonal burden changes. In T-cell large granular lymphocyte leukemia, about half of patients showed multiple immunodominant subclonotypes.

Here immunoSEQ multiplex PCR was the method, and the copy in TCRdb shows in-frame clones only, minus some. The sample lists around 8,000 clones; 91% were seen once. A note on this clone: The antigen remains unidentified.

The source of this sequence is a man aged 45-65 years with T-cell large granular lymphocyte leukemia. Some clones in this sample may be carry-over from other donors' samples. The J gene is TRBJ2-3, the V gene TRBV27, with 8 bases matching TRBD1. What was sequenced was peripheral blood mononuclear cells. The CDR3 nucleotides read TGTGCCAGCAGCCGCGACAGGGGACACAGATACGATACGCAGTATTTT. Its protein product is CASSRDRGHRYDTQYF.